This T cell receptor (beta chain) was captured in a study of blood T cell repertoires in COVID-19. Study information: Spain, Italy and the United States supplied samples that represented acute and convalescent COVID-19. Sample material is recorded as cDNA or gDNA derived from T cells, B-cell-depleted T cells, or PBMCs.

Measured with immunoSEQ multiplex PCR; TCRdb has only the in-frame clones, and not every one. The data contain more than 65,000 clones, roughly 89% of them seen just once; the ten biggest clones take up 3.5%. The CDR3 is 12 amino acids. Germline CDR1 and CDR2: SGHTA and FQGNSA. V dropped 8 bases and J dropped 6; count of bases not matched to a gene: 6. V and J are TRBV7-2 and TRBJ1-1; 7 bases are a match to TRBD1. Sequences were obtained from peripheral blood. The TCR was taken from a man aged 45-65 years with acute or convalescent COVID-19. The CDR3 spells CASRGGIAEAFF. In DNA, the CDR3 is TGTGCCAGCCGAGGGGGCATCGCTGAAGCTTTCTTT. Drawing the rest from reference TRBV7-2 and TRBJ1-1, the complete variable domain is GAGVSQSPSNKVTEKGKDVELRCDPISGHTALYWYRQSLGQGLEFLIYFQGNSAPDKSGLPSDRFSAERTGGSVSTLTIQRTQQEDSAVYLCASRGGIAEAFFGQGTRLTVV.